This paragraph reports one T cell receptor beta chain. Its target is unknown. TCRdb ran MiXCR on the RT-PCR reads and lists one entry per CDR3 protein. Among 560,000 or so distinct CDR3 sequences, 7.6% were seen once, and the ten largest hold under 15%. These data are taken from a study of response to subunit inactivated influenza vaccine. Study observations and caveats: After each seasonal influenza vaccination, few new T cells are recruited, the authors suggested.

This clonotype was obtained from a man aged 45 to 70 who received an inactivated influenza vaccine. The material sequenced was PBMCs from blood, taken 23 to 25 months after vaccination.

The CDR3 region has the DNA TGTGCCAGCCAAGGGCTCGAGCAGTACTTC. Translating gives CASQGLEQYF. The chain uses TRBV7-9 and TRBJ2-7, with no clear D. The CDR3 totals 10 residues. V was trimmed by 8 bases and J by 6 bases, leaving 8 bases between them. Germline CDR1 SEHNR, CDR2 FQNEAQ (reference sequence).